This T cell receptor beta chain was observed in a study of response to subunit inactivated influenza vaccine. Comment on this clonotype: Its antigen is undetermined.

Findings of the study overall: The authors suggested that every seasonal influenza vaccination recruits few new T cells.

TCRdb itself ran the RT-PCR reads through MiXCR, one entry per CDR3 protein. The repertoire holds 300,000 to 350,000 distinct CDR3 sequences, with 21% as singletons. The V segment lost 1 base and the J segment 3 bases; nucleotides outside the gene matches: 4. This CDR3 contains 15 residues. Germline V gene lookup returns CDR1 SGHDT and CDR2 YYEEEE. The chain uses TRBV5-6 and TRBJ1-5; 7 bases line up with TRBD1. The source material was PBMCs from blood, sampled around 22 months after vaccination. This sequence was found in a man aged 50 to 69 who received an inactivated influenza vaccine. The CDR3 DNA sequence: TGTGCCAGCAGCTTGTGGGACAGAAACAATCAGCCCCAGCATTTT. Its protein product is CASSLWDRNNQPQHF.